This is a list of T cell receptor beta chains from one sample in a study of post-analysis software for immune sequencing data. TCRdb processed the PCR reads anew with MiXCR; each CDR3 protein has one entry. This sample carries roughly 200,000 distinct CDR3 sequences, 29% of them seen once, and the ten largest clones take less than 4%. Sequencing was carried out using blood. The receptors shown here come from a girl aged 2-17 years with multiple sclerosis. Each CDR3 is given with its conserved first and last residue. The D gene is left open where the match is weak. Part of the rows lack a size; the others show once, few, many or a class for expanded clones.

TRBV12-3/TRBV12-4,.,TRBJ2-3,.,CASSFFQRPDTQYF,TGTGCCAGCAGTTTCTTTCAGCGACCAGATACGCAGTATTTT
TRBV4-1,many,TRBJ2-4,.,CASSQDPGGGYKNIQYF,TGCGCCAGCAGCCAAGATCCGGGCGGGGGCTACAAAAACATTCAGTACTTC
TRBV2,many,TRBJ2-7,.,CASTNPGLDEQYF,TGTGCCAGCACCAACCCTGGCTTAGACGAGCAGTACTTC
TRBV12-3/TRBV12-4,many,TRBJ2-1,.,CASSLNPGVLAFF,TGTGCCAGCAGTCTCAATCCCGGGGTGCTTGCGTTCTTC
TRBV5-5,many,TRBJ1-2,TRBD1,CASSSGTGLNGYTF,TGTGCCAGCAGCTCGGGGACAGGGCTTAATGGCTACACCTTC
TRBV5-1,.,TRBJ1-6,TRBD1,CASRSGQGAWSPLHF,TGCGCCAGCAGGAGCGGACAGGGGGCTTGGTCACCCCTCCACTTT
TRBV28,.,TRBJ2-3,.,CASTPPDRLTDTQYF,TGTGCCAGCACTCCCCCAGACAGGCTCACAGATACGCAGTATTTT
TRBV20-1,.,TRBJ1-1,.,CSAPFSQANTEAFF,TGCAGTGCTCCGTTCTCTCAGGCGAACACTGAAGCTTTCTTT
TRBV2,few,TRBJ2-7,TRBD2,CASRTSAAREQYF,TGTGCCAGCAGGACTAGCGCTGCCCGCGAGCAGTACTTC
TRBV12-3/TRBV12-4,.,TRBJ1-5,.,CVSSLDRLSNQPQHF,TGTGTCAGCAGTTTAGATCGACTTAGCAATCAGCCCCAGCATTTT
TRBV12-3/TRBV12-4,many,TRBJ2-7,TRBD2,CASSLTSGGLYEQYF,TGTGCCAGCAGTCTAACTAGCGGGGGCCTCTACGAGCAGTACTTC
TRBV11-2,many,TRBJ2-1,.,CASSLGPQRYNEQFF,TGTGCCAGCAGCTTAGGACCACAGAGATACAATGAGCAGTTCTTC
TRBV29-1,.,TRBJ2-3,TRBD2,CSVERREVTDTQYF,TGCAGCGTTGAGAGGCGGGAGGTCACAGATACGCAGTATTTT
TRBV15,few,TRBJ1-1,TRBD1,CATSGTGNTEAFF,TGTGCCACCTCCGGGACAGGGAACACTGAAGCTTTCTTT
TRBV10-2,.,TRBJ2-3,TRBD2,CASSETSGNPDTQYF,TGCGCCAGCAGTGAAACTAGCGGGAATCCAGATACGCAGTATTTT
TRBV12-5,few,TRBJ1-4,.,CASASLGNEKLFF,TGTGCTAGTGCCTCTCTGGGGAATGAAAAACTGTTTTTT
TRBV20-1,once,TRBJ1-6,.,CSAPRDLDSPPHF,TGCAGTGCTCCCAGGGACTTGGATTCACCCCCCCACTTT
TRBV11-2,few,TRBJ1-4,.,CASSHGEPPQGMATNEKLFF,TGTGCCAGCAGCCACGGGGAGCCCCCTCAGGGGATGGCAACTAATGAAAAACTGTTTTTT
TRBV28,.,TRBJ2-7,.,CASSLAGSRTYEQYF,TGTGCCAGCAGTTTAGCGGGCTCGAGAACCTACGAGCAGTACTTC
TRBV7-8,few,TRBJ2-1,TRBD2,CASSPRSGVLNEQFF,TGTGCCAGCAGCCCGAGAAGCGGGGTCCTCAATGAGCAGTTCTTC
TRBV7-6,many,TRBJ2-7,TRBD1,CASSPDVGQVNEQYF,TGTGCCAGCAGCCCAGATGTGGGACAGGTTAACGAGCAGTACTTC
TRBV21-1,many,TRBJ2-1,.,CASSKGIQTLIILSYNEQFF,TGTGCCAGCAGCAAAGGGATACAGACGCTAATAATCTTATCCTACAATGAGCAGTTCTTC
TRBV5-6,.,TRBJ2-5,TRBD2,CASSIGRGGAHQETQYF,TGTGCCAGCAGCATTGGTCGGGGGGGGGCACATCAAGAGACCCAGTACTTC
TRBV7-2,many,TRBJ2-1,.,CASSFLQANPSNEQFF,TGTGCCAGCAGCTTTTTACAGGCTAACCCTTCGAATGAGCAGTTCTTC
TRBV18,.,TRBJ2-1,TRBD2,CASSPTGGGSHEQFF,TGTGCCAGCTCACCCACTGGCGGGGGGTCACATGAGCAGTTCTTC
TRBV18,.,TRBJ2-7,.,CASSPQGTYEQYF,TGTGCCAGCTCACCGCAGGGTACCTACGAGCAGTACTTC
TRBV3-1,many,TRBJ1-1,.,CASSLYRDGWTEAFF,TGTGCCAGCAGCTTATACAGGGACGGTTGGACTGAAGCTTTCTTT
TRBV27,few,TRBJ2-2,TRBD2,CASSLGLAGMNTRELFF,TGTGCCAGCAGTTTAGGGCTAGCGGGGATGAACACCCGGGAGCTGTTTTTT
TRBV27,many,TRBJ2-5,.,CASSSLGTDEETQYF,TGTGCCAGCAGTTCATTGGGGACCGACGAAGAGACCCAGTACTTC
TRBV28,few,TRBJ2-1,.,CASNGQPHEQFF,TGTGCCAGCAACGGGCAGCCCCATGAGCAGTTCTTC
TRBV19,few,TRBJ2-5,.,CASSLRLVDQETQYF,TGTGCCAGTAGTCTCCGACTAGTTGACCAAGAGACCCAGTACTTC
TRBV12-3/TRBV12-4,few,TRBJ2-5,TRBD1,CASTLGTGVNETQYF,TGTGCCAGCACCCTGGGGACAGGGGTAAATGAGACCCAGTACTTC
TRBV5-1,.,TRBJ2-3,.,CASSLPYTDTQYF,TGCGCCAGCAGCTTACCCTACACAGATACGCAGTATTTT
TRBV7-3,.,TRBJ2-3,.,CASNGGATPGDTQYF,TGTGCCAGCAACGGCGGGGCTACCCCTGGGGATACGCAGTATTTT
TRBV9,.,TRBJ1-1,.,CASSAHRNTEAFF,TGTGCCAGCAGCGCCCATCGGAACACTGAAGCTTTCTTT
TRBV28,many,TRBJ2-7,TRBD2,CASRTNGGSYEQYF,TGTGCCAGCAGGACTAACGGCGGGAGTTACGAGCAGTACTTC
TRBV2,few,TRBJ2-1,.,CASNPRGADEQFF,TGTGCCAGCAACCCCCGAGGGGCCGATGAGCAGTTCTTC
TRBV6-5,.,TRBJ2-7,TRBD1,CASSYLQGSSYEQYF,TGTGCCAGCAGTTACTTACAGGGGAGCTCCTACGAGCAGTACTTC
TRBV5-1,few,TRBJ1-1,.,CASSRGEGATEAFF,TGCGCCAGCAGCCGAGGGGAGGGCGCCACTGAAGCTTTCTTT
TRBV12-3/TRBV12-4,.,TRBJ2-3,.,CASSLRGATDAQYF,TGTGCCAGCAGTCTGAGGGGGGCAACAGATGCGCAGTATTTT
TRBV5-1,.,TRBJ2-7,.,CASSFRTDLAPYEQYF,TGCGCCAGCAGCTTTCGGACAGACCTAGCCCCCTACGAGCAGTACTTC
TRBV28,few,TRBJ1-2,.,CASSLLTGRAGYTF,TGTGCCAGCAGTTTACTGACGGGGCGGGCTGGCTACACCTTC
TRBV7-2,many,TRBJ2-3,.,CASSLMGLAGTDTQYF,TGTGCCAGCAGCTTGATGGGGCTAGCAGGCACAGATACGCAGTATTTT
TRBV3-1,few,TRBJ1-2,.,CASSPAWGGYTF,TGTGCCAGCAGCCCAGCGTGGGGAGGCTACACCTTC
TRBV20-1,.,TRBJ2-3,.,CSAQGGASTDTQYF,TGCAGTGCTCAAGGGGGGGCTAGCACAGATACGCAGTATTTT
TRBV14,few,TRBJ2-3,TRBD2,CASSQERTSGRSVGDTQYF,TGTGCCAGCAGCCAAGAAAGGACTAGCGGGAGGTCTGTGGGAGATACGCAGTATTTT
TRBV4-1,many,TRBJ2-1,.,CASSQFNEQFF,TGCGCCAGCAGCCAATTCAATGAGCAGTTCTTC
TRBV5-1,many,TRBJ1-1,.,CASSFEAGTEAFF,TGCGCCAGCAGCTTTGAGGCGGGGACTGAAGCTTTCTTT
TRBV6-1,many,TRBJ2-7,.,CASSGTPREEYF,TGTGCCAGCAGTGGGACTCCTCGTGAGGAGTACTTC
TRBV14,few,TRBJ2-1,.,CASSPRKSYNERFF,TGTGCCAGCAGCCCGAGAAAGTCCTACAATGAGCGGTTCTTC
TRBV5-1,few,TRBJ1-1,TRBD1,CASSLAGTGDEAFF,TGCGCCAGCAGCTTGGCCGGGACAGGAGATGAAGCTTTCTTT
TRBV2,.,TRBJ2-2,TRBD2,CASSEVRLAGGTGELFF,TGTGCCAGCAGTGAAGTCCGACTAGCGGGGGGGACCGGGGAGCTGTTTTTT
TRBV6-5,.,TRBJ1-6,.,CASSYSAARDSPLHF,TGTGCCAGCAGTTACTCGGCGGCCAGGGATTCACCCCTCCACTTT
TRBV5-1,many,TRBJ2-6,.,CASSLGQSGANVLTF,TGTGCCAGCAGTTTGGGTCAGTCTGGGGCCAACGTCCTGACTTTC